This T cell receptor (beta chain) is from a study of cytomegalovirus exposure and HLA in healthy donors (dated by TCRdb to between 2016 and 2019). About the study as a whole: According to an earlier analysis of a few hundred of the donors, some 180 million T cells yielded some 120 million unique TCR beta sequences and about 300 Gb of sequence data. The later analysis used no new phenotypic data to find candidate immune exposures, relying instead on TCR beta sequences and their occurrence across donors. Using immunosequencing, the study profiled T cell repertoires from 500 to 800 subjects and related those repertoires to cytomegalovirus serostatus. To decide whether each TCR beta V gene segment behaved as functional or pseudogenic, an earlier analysis of 587 of the donors relied on high-throughput TCR beta sequencing. Four to six DR-DQ haplotypes were handled as single units for association and clustering, since linkage in the cohort was strong. In a later analysis, previously published TCR beta repertoires from about 670 donors were re-analyzed and high-resolution HLA genotyping was added so that TCR occurrence patterns could be studied. All discovery cohort repertoires had been generated using a single sequencing platform. Of the 300 to 500 genotyped donors, approximately 80% were placed in the genetic ancestry cluster associated with self-reported Caucasian donors. High-throughput TCR immunosequencing, statistical association of individual TCRs with disease status, and machine learning were combined to predict cytomegalovirus infection status. A separate validation cohort of 100 to 150 different subjects was used in addition to the roughly 720-subject first cohort. Among roughly 370 genotyped donors of the cohort, an average of approximately 240,000 unique TCR beta nucleotide sequences were sequenced per donor, around 18% of them non-productive. A later genetic analysis took genome-wide SNP genotypes for about 65% of the roughly 670 donors and used that subset as a discovery cohort. The aim of the study was to test whether cataloging public T cell receptors could identify signatures of past pathogen exposure. Alongside the repertoire data, information on donor age, sex, ethnicity and CMV serostatus was compiled. Typing coverage varied by locus: 629-630 donors for A, B, C, DRB1 and DQB1; approximately 500 for DQA1; more than 600 for DPA1; 400 to 480 for DPB1. An early release covering over 500 HLA-typed donors comprised about 300 gigabases of sequencing data and around 80 million unique TCR sequences. HLA typing covered class I and class II loci at four-digit resolution.

The investigation overall reported the following: A later genetic analysis reported fewer N-insertions in productive TCRs among donors in an Asian-associated ancestry cluster than the 666-donor mean. A later analysis found that most CMV-associated TCR beta chains appeared HLA-restricted, with HLA associations seemingly driven largely by CMV exposure. The presence/absence analyses assumed that sequencing depth was roughly uniform across donors, and that assumption may not be true. According to a later analysis, TCR association rates differed among HLA loci, with DRB1 alleles showing the most associated TCRs and HLA-C alleles showing the fewest. It was suggested by the authors that the approach could potentially be generalized to other disease states and immunological phenotypes. In a later analysis, several top co-occurrence clusters were reported to appear linked to parvovirus B19, influenza, CMV and Epstein-Barr virus. Because counts were too low, around 17 rarely observed V segments, including chromosome 9 orphons, were left out of the earlier analysis of several hundred of the donors. In the study, around 150 TCR beta chains were listed as associated with cytomegalovirus. A further reported finding was that TCR beta sequences accurately predicted the HLA-A and HLA-B alleles for most subjects in the first cohort. Most TCR sequences were seen in very few donors, while some public TCRs were found in many individuals. A later analysis associated about 16,000 TCR beta sequences with specific HLA alleles at a false discovery rate of 0.05. In a later analysis, HLA-associated TCR beta chains were found to be more clonally expanded and to have lower generation probabilities than equally common non-associated chains. Some IMGT-functional V segments, including TRBV6-2 and TRBV6-3, could not be distinguished by the 87-base-pair reads and were therefore excluded. Because HLA typing was unavailable for some donors at each locus, only the typed subset was used in association tests. In an earlier analysis of a few hundred of the donors, most TCR beta V segments were observed in productive rearrangements about 87% or about 30% of the time, broadly matching IMGT annotations. In this cohort, only TCR beta chains were sequenced, and detectable features were limited by the absence of alpha or paired-chain data. A few of the identified cytomegalovirus-associated TCR beta chains were confirmed in vitro to be specific for cytomegalovirus antigens. In both the original and validation cohorts, the classifier was reported to diagnose cytomegalovirus status with high specificity and sensitivity. Correlated functional status among segregating V segments might reflect linkage disequilibrium, but an unknown experimental factor could not be ruled out. For the cohort, immune exposure information was limited to CMV serostatus. When HLA alleles, especially DR and DQ, strongly co-occurred, TCR associations were difficult to assign to individual alleles. A later genetic analysis associated a missense DCLRE1C variant with V-gene and J-gene trimming of TCR beta chains, and an independent cohort replicated the association. The sequencing pipeline was judged likely to have produced a cluster of highly shared sequence variants as a technical artifact.

In total, approximately 690 healthy bone marrow donors made up the cohort. All cohort members were sampled while nominally healthy, although unrecorded immune exposures were likely present. The donor was CMV seronegative and was included in the group of 352 seronegative cohort members. A peripheral blood sample was collected from each donor, and TCR beta sequencing was performed on peripheral blood mononuclear cells. The Qiagen DNeasy Blood Extraction Kit was used to extract genomic DNA from the blood cell samples. This clone was seen more than once but under ten times. The antigen it recognizes is unknown. Base qualities are not recorded, but no much larger clone differs from it by a single base. The library came from the immunoSEQ multiplex PCR assay. For the multiplex PCR, a mixture combining 60 forward primers for TCR Vbeta segments and 13 reverse primers for TCR Jbeta segments was used. The CDR3 region of rearranged TCR beta genes was amplified from genomic DNA by a multiplex PCR assay. The Illumina HiSeq System was used to sequence the amplified TCR beta libraries as 87-base-pair reads. The original pipeline was this. A later analysis tallied roughly 78 million unique TCR beta chains across the 700 or so repertoires, and approximately 9.9 million of those chains were shared by two or more donors. A nearest-neighbor algorithm error-corrected the raw reads and collapsed the reads into unique sequences, merging closely related sequences to remove PCR and sequencing errors. V, D and J gene segments were assigned by aligning CDR3 sequences to IMGT reference sequences. For a sequence to be retained, at least a six-nucleotide match to both a V gene segment and a J gene segment was required. Rearrangements were classified as productive when the CDR3 lacked stop codons and remained in frame with V and J, and all other rearrangements were classified as non-productive. Following IMGT convention, CDR3 was defined as the stretch from the second conserved V-encoded cysteine up to the conserved J-encoded phenylalanine. The earlier analysis of 500 to 750 of the donors excluded any sequence lacking an unambiguous match to a single V gene segment. An earlier analysis of over 450 of the donors classified V segments as functional when productive rearrangements were above 56.7% and as segregating when the standard deviation between donors was above 5%. A statistical classification framework was built for diagnosing cytomegalovirus status from the catalog of TCR beta chain sequences. In a later analysis, V and J genes were assigned by comparing TCR nucleotide sequences against IMGT/GENE-DB human TR gene sequences. A later analysis assigned CDR3 sequences and most-parsimonious VDJ recombination scenarios with the TCRdist pipeline. In a later analysis, each TCR beta chain was defined by its CDR3 amino acid sequence together with its V-gene family, and reads lacking a unique V-gene family were excluded. As a way to deal with suspected cross-contamination and a sequencing artifact, a later analysis dropped approximately 570 nucleotide sequences that were highly shared and had low generation probability. A later analysis calculated a clonal expansion index for each public chain from normalized within-repertoire ranks of inferred template counts. In a later analysis, generation probabilities were computed with a VDJ recombination model fitted to out-of-frame rearrangements, and the resulting probabilities were checked against IGoR. A later analysis scored TCR-TCR, TCR-HLA and TCR-CMV co-occurrence with hypergeometric tests, applying a repertoire-size bias correction to TCR pairs. To estimate false discovery rates, a later analysis permuted the HLA or CMV assignments 20 times. In a later analysis, co-occurring TCRs were grouped using DBSCAN, and TCRdist sequence similarity was added for clustering within HLA-allele-positive subsets. Repertoires with fewer than 30,000 or more than 120,000 public chains, plus five repertoires with anomalous nucleotide sharing, were excluded from co-occurrence clustering. TCRdb took over this immuneACCESS table, retaining in-frame rearrangements with V and J assigned. Such tables are incomplete; in checked studies, under half of the missing clones stem from an unresolved V gene, and the remainder is unexplained. The V and J calls and clone size are taken from that table; D and trimming were inferred from the DNA. This sample is represented by 100,000 to 150,000 clones; roughly 80% of them were singletons. The ten most abundant clones make up 1.2% of the sample.

There are 16 amino acids in the CDR3, from cysteine to phenylalanine inclusive. The read is trimmed to its CDR3 DNA, 48 bases read in frame from base 1. The germline V gene (reference sequence) supplies CDR1 SGHKS and CDR2 YYEKEE. The junction shows trimming of 1 base on V and 6 bases on J, and the gene matches do not reach 10 bases of it. Rearrangement joined TRBV5-5 to TRBJ1-5, and TRBD1 matches 7 of the central bases. The sequence derives from a female donor in good health and CMV-seronegative. Sequencing was done on a sample of PBMCs. The CDR3 is CASSLRSGQPIQPQHF. The DNA reads TGTGCCAGCAGCTTGAGGTCGGGACAGCCCATTCAGCCCCAGCATTTT.